These 6 T cell receptor beta chains came from one sample sequenced in a study of OX40 agonist ivuxolimab in advanced cancers. Clones were sequenced by immunoSEQ multiplex PCR, and TCRdb holds only the in-frame ones, with some missing. The data show 65,000 to 80,000 clones, around nine tenths seen once. The source was CD4+ or CD8+ T cells sorted from blood, collected in a trial of the OX40 agonist ivuxolimab. The origin of the receptors is an adult with an advanced solid tumor such as melanoma, head and neck, liver or kidney cancer.

This clone was counted once. This sequence joins TRBV19 and TRBJ2-1; 9 bases map to TRBD2. The CDR3 contains 15 residues. J gave up 6 bases and V 5 bases, and 8 bases lay outside the gene matches. The germline CDR1 and CDR2 sequences are LNHDA and SQIVND (reference sequence). The CDR3 sequence is CASSWIGGRANEQFF. DNA for the CDR3: TGTGCCAGTAGTTGGATTGGCGGGAGGGCCAATGAGCAGTTCTTC. The entire variable domain, with the rest obtained from reference TRBV19 and TRBJ2-1, is as follows: DGGITQSPKYLFRKEGQNVTLSCEQNLNHDAMYWYRQDPGQGLRLIYYSQIVNDFQKGDIAEGYSVSREKKESFPLTVTSAQKNPTAFYLCASSWIGGRANEQFFGPGTRLTVL.

This rearrangement joins TRBV28 to TRBJ2-5; 7 bases are shared with TRBD1. This CDR3 is 16 amino acids long. Germline lookup yields CDR1 MDHEN and CDR2 SYDVKM. Germline trimming cut 5 bases from V and 0 bases from J; bases unmatched to any gene: 9. The CDR3 here is CASSLGTAWDQETQYF. The DNA for the CDR3 is TGTGCCAGCAGTCTAGGGACAGCTTGGGACCAAGAGACCCAGTACTTC.

The V gene is TRBV28, the J gene TRBJ1-1, with a weak D call TRBD1 (6 bases). V shed 6 bases and J shed 0 bases, with 17 bases lying between them. The CDR3 contains 16 residues. The germline CDR1 and CDR2 sequences are MDHEN and SYDVKM. CDR3 sequence reads: CASSQQGRPLNTEAFF. CDR3 coding DNA: TGTGCCAGCAGCCAACAGGGTCGGCCATTGAACACTGAAGCTTTCTTT.

The V gene is TRBV5-1, the J gene TRBJ2-3; D remains ambiguous. There are 11 residues in the CDR3. Trimming cost V 7 bases and J 6 bases, with 9 bases left between them. Per germline, CDR1 SGHRS and CDR2 YFSETQ. The CDR3 region has the DNA TGCGCCAGCCGCCAAGGGGATACGCAGTATTTT. It encodes CASRQGDTQYF.

The chain has TRBV7-3 and TRBJ1-1; D remains unclear. The CDR3 has 14 residues. The V end lost 2 bases, the J end lost 2 bases, and 9 bases lay between the germline ends. Per the germline V gene, CDR1 is SGHTA and CDR2 is FQGTGA. This chain's CDR3 is CASSLSHTNTEAFF. The CDR3 DNA reads TGTGCCAGCAGCTTATCGCATACTAACACTGAAGCTTTCTTT.

This clone showed up just once. The rearrangement joins TRBV6-1 to TRBJ1-4; D is unresolved. The CDR3 length is 12 residues. Trimming took 3 bases from V and 8 from J, leaving 7 bases between them. CDR1 and CDR2 from the germline V gene are MNHNS and SASEGT. For the CDR3, the DNA is TGTGCCAGCAGTGAGTTGGGGGAAAAACTGTTTTTT. Encoded protein: CASSELGEKLFF.